This is a list of T cell receptor beta chains from one sample in a study of blood T cell repertoires in COVID-19. The method was immunoSEQ multiplex PCR; TCRdb's version includes in-frame clones alone and lacks a portion of them. The data contain hundreds of thousands of clones, 70% to 85% of them singletons. Sequencing was carried out using peripheral blood. These receptors came from a woman at least 80 years old with acute or convalescent COVID-19. The CDR3 runs from the conserved cysteine through the conserved F or W. A D gene is named only where the DNA matches it firmly. Size is omitted from some rows. Given values are once, few, many or a class for expanded clones.

D gene: NA
J gene: TRBJ1-2
V gene: TRBV14
clone size: NA
CDR3 protein: CASSQGLWNYGYTF
CDR3 DNA: TGTGCCAGCAGCCAAGGGCTTTGGAACTATGGCTACACCTTC

D gene: NA
J gene: TRBJ2-3
V gene: TRBV15
clone size: NA
CDR3 protein: CATSRLPGKPTDTQYF
CDR3 DNA: TGTGCCACCAGCAGATTGCCGGGGAAACCCACAGATACGCAGTATTTT

D gene: NA
J gene: TRBJ1-6
V gene: TRBV6-2/TRBV6-3
clone size: NA
CDR3 protein: CASSLAGRNSPLHF
CDR3 DNA: TGTGCCAGCAGCTTAGCGGGTCGGAATTCACCCCTCCACTTT

D gene: NA
J gene: TRBJ1-6
V gene: TRBV6-1
clone size: NA
CDR3 protein: CASSERNSGSYNSPLHF
CDR3 DNA: TGTGCCAGCAGTGAACGAAACAGTGGGTCCTATAATTCACCCCTCCACTTT

D gene: NA
J gene: TRBJ1-2
V gene: TRBV6-6
clone size: NA
CDR3 protein: CASRPLDRSGYGYTF
CDR3 DNA: TGTGCCAGCAGACCTCTCGACAGGAGTGGGTATGGCTACACCTTC

D gene: TRBD1
J gene: TRBJ1-4
V gene: TRBV2
clone size: NA
CDR3 protein: CASSLQGYPNEKLFF
CDR3 DNA: TGTGCCAGCAGCCTACAGGGGTACCCTAATGAAAAACTGTTTTTT

D gene: NA
J gene: TRBJ2-7
V gene: TRBV11-2
clone size: NA
CDR3 protein: CASSFTPLQGYEQYF
CDR3 DNA: TGTGCCAGCAGCTTCACCCCATTACAGGGTTACGAGCAGTACTTC

D gene: TRBD1
J gene: TRBJ1-5
V gene: TRBV6-2/TRBV6-3
clone size: NA
CDR3 protein: CASSDRGLQPQHF
CDR3 DNA: TGTGCCAGCAGTGACAGGGGGCTGCAGCCCCAGCATTTT

D gene: NA
J gene: TRBJ2-7
V gene: TRBV3-1/TRBV3-2
clone size: NA
CDR3 protein: CASSQGAEQYF
CDR3 DNA: TGTGCCAGCAGCCAAGGGGCCGAGCAGTACTTC

D gene: NA
J gene: TRBJ1-1
V gene: TRBV12-3/TRBV12-4
clone size: NA
CDR3 protein: CASDPQTEAFF
CDR3 DNA: TGTGCCAGCGACCCCCAAACGGAGGCTTTCTTT

D gene: NA
J gene: TRBJ1-2
V gene: TRBV21-1
clone size: NA
CDR3 protein: CASSKVPPDSSNYGYTF
CDR3 DNA: TGTGCCAGCAGCAAAGTTCCTCCGGACAGTTCTAACTATGGCTACACCTTC

D gene: NA
J gene: TRBJ1-6
V gene: TRBV6-5
clone size: NA
CDR3 protein: CASRQGWEENSPLHF
CDR3 DNA: TGTGCCAGCAGACAGGGTTGGGAAGAGAATTCACCCCTCCACTTT

D gene: NA
J gene: TRBJ2-3
V gene: TRBV2
clone size: NA
CDR3 protein: CASSEARSSSTDTQYF
CDR3 DNA: TGTGCCAGCAGTGAAGCGCGGTCGTCTAGCACAGATACGCAGTATTTT

D gene: NA
J gene: TRBJ1-5
V gene: TRBV6-2/TRBV6-3
clone size: NA
CDR3 protein: CASSSPGRVQPQHF
CDR3 DNA: TGTGCCAGCAGTTCCCCAGGGAGGGTTCAGCCCCAGCATTTT

D gene: TRBD1
J gene: TRBJ1-4
V gene: TRBV5-1
clone size: NA
CDR3 protein: CASSVTGRVGEKLFF
CDR3 DNA: TGCGCCAGCAGCGTGACAGGGCGGGTGGGGGAAAAACTGTTTTTT

D gene: TRBD1
J gene: TRBJ1-5
V gene: TRBV19
clone size: NA
CDR3 protein: CASSLIGQGIQPQHF
CDR3 DNA: TGTGCCAGTAGTTTAATCGGACAGGGGATCCAGCCCCAGCATTTT

D gene: NA
J gene: TRBJ2-1
V gene: TRBV3-1/TRBV3-2
clone size: NA
CDR3 protein: CASSPLLAEYNEQFF
CDR3 DNA: TGTGCCAGCAGCCCCCTATTAGCGGAATACAATGAGCAGTTCTTC

D gene: NA
J gene: TRBJ2-7
V gene: TRBV6-5
clone size: few
CDR3 protein: CATAGQGEQYF
CDR3 DNA: TGTGCTACAGCAGGGCAAGGCGAGCAGTACTTC

D gene: NA
J gene: TRBJ1-2
V gene: TRBV19
clone size: NA
CDR3 protein: CASGGIQAGGSYTF
CDR3 DNA: TGTGCCAGTGGGGGAATCCAGGCCGGAGGGAGCTACACCTTC

D gene: NA
J gene: TRBJ2-1
V gene: TRBV11-2
clone size: NA
CDR3 protein: CASSLVASVTYNEQFF
CDR3 DNA: TGTGCCAGCAGCTTAGTCGCGAGCGTCACCTACAATGAGCAGTTCTTC

D gene: NA
J gene: TRBJ2-2
V gene: TRBV6-1
clone size: NA
CDR3 protein: CASSETGFAELFF
CDR3 DNA: TGTGCCAGCAGTGAAACAGGGTTCGCGGAGCTGTTTTTT

D gene: NA
J gene: TRBJ2-7
V gene: TRBV12-3/TRBV12-4
clone size: once
CDR3 protein: CASSLRGGYEQYF
CDR3 DNA: TGTGCCAGCAGCCTCAGGGGCGGCTACGAGCAGTACTTC

D gene: TRBD1
J gene: TRBJ2-1
V gene: TRBV3-1/TRBV3-2
clone size: NA
CDR3 protein: CASSLPGQGPYNEQFF
CDR3 DNA: TGTGCCAGCAGCCTTCCCGGACAGGGACCCTACAATGAGCAGTTCTTC

D gene: TRBD1
J gene: TRBJ1-1
V gene: TRBV19
clone size: NA
CDR3 protein: CASRPGQRNTEAFF
CDR3 DNA: TGTGCCAGTAGACCGGGACAGCGTAACACTGAAGCTTTCTTT

D gene: TRBD1
J gene: TRBJ1-5
V gene: TRBV6-2/TRBV6-3
clone size: NA
CDR3 protein: CASSYGTASRNQPQHF
CDR3 DNA: TGTGCCAGCAGTTACGGGACAGCCTCGCGCAATCAGCCCCAGCATTTT

D gene: NA
J gene: TRBJ2-1
V gene: TRBV7-3
clone size: many
CDR3 protein: CASSFSGTRAYNEQFF
CDR3 DNA: TGTGCCAGCAGCTTTTCCGGGACTCGAGCCTACAATGAGCAGTTCTTC

D gene: TRBD2
J gene: TRBJ2-1
V gene: TRBV7-6
clone size: few
CDR3 protein: CASSSDTSGGNNEQFF
CDR3 DNA: TGTGCCAGCAGCTCAGACACTAGCGGGGGAAACAATGAGCAGTTCTTC

D gene: TRBD1
J gene: TRBJ1-1
V gene: TRBV18
clone size: NA
CDR3 protein: CASSPGTATNTEAFF
CDR3 DNA: TGTGCCAGCTCACCAGGGACAGCTACGAACACTGAAGCTTTCTTT

D gene: TRBD2
J gene: TRBJ2-1
V gene: TRBV2
clone size: once
CDR3 protein: CASSESGLGLAAKKGGFF
CDR3 DNA: TGTGCCAGCAGTGAATCGGGTTTGGGACTAGCGGCGAAAAAGGGGGGGTTCTTC

D gene: NA
J gene: TRBJ1-1
V gene: TRBV11-2
clone size: many
CDR3 protein: CASSLVGRGTEAFF
CDR3 DNA: TGTGCCAGCAGCTTAGTGGGTCGAGGGACTGAAGCTTTCTTT

D gene: TRBD1
J gene: TRBJ1-6
V gene: TRBV18
clone size: NA
CDR3 protein: CASSPEGQGLRSPLHF
CDR3 DNA: TGTGCCAGCTCACCAGAAGGACAGGGATTGCGTTCACCCCTCCACTTT

D gene: NA
J gene: TRBJ1-3
V gene: TRBV7-9
clone size: NA
CDR3 protein: CASSLAGSGNTIYF
CDR3 DNA: TGTGCCAGCAGCTTAGCCGGGAGTGGAAACACCATATATTTT

D gene: NA
J gene: TRBJ1-2
V gene: TRBV5-1
clone size: NA
CDR3 protein: CASSFGQPGDYGYTF
CDR3 DNA: TGCGCCAGCAGCTTCGGACAGCCAGGAGACTATGGCTACACCTTC

D gene: TRBD1
J gene: TRBJ1-5
V gene: TRBV2
clone size: NA
CDR3 protein: CASSDRAPNQPQHF
CDR3 DNA: TGTGCCAGCTCGGACAGGGCCCCCAATCAGCCCCAGCATTTT

D gene: NA
J gene: TRBJ2-4
V gene: TRBV2
clone size: once
CDR3 protein: CASRDNEAKNIQYF
CDR3 DNA: TGTGCCAGCAGGGACAACGAAGCCAAAAACATTCAGTACTTC

D gene: TRBD1
J gene: TRBJ2-7
V gene: TRBV28
clone size: NA
CDR3 protein: CASSLLPGQGDYEQYF
CDR3 DNA: TGTGCCAGCAGTTTACTCCCAGGCCAGGGGGACTACGAGCAGTACTTC

D gene: TRBD1
J gene: TRBJ2-7
V gene: TRBV5-8
clone size: NA
CDR3 protein: CASSLGDRGSREQYF
CDR3 DNA: TGTGCCAGCAGCTTGGGGGACAGGGGATCGCGGGAGCAGTACTTC

D gene: NA
J gene: TRBJ1-1
V gene: TRBV5-1
clone size: NA
CDR3 protein: CASSEGDGTEAFF
CDR3 DNA: TGCGCCAGCAGTGAGGGAGATGGCACTGAAGCTTTCTTT

D gene: NA
J gene: TRBJ1-1
V gene: TRBV2
clone size: NA
CDR3 protein: CASSPRGTVTEAFF
CDR3 DNA: TGTGCCAGCAGCCCCCGGGGTACAGTCACTGAAGCTTTCTTT

D gene: TRBD1
J gene: TRBJ2-5
V gene: TRBV11-2
clone size: NA
CDR3 protein: CASSFDRDQETQYF
CDR3 DNA: TGTGCCAGCAGCTTCGACAGGGATCAAGAGACCCAGTACTTC

D gene: TRBD1
J gene: TRBJ1-2
V gene: TRBV18
clone size: NA
CDR3 protein: CASSPPTPGGYGYTF
CDR3 DNA: TGTGCCAGCTCACCACCGACCCCAGGGGGCTATGGCTACACCTTC

D gene: NA
J gene: TRBJ1-2
V gene: TRBV19
clone size: once
CDR3 protein: CASSLRTPTGNYGYTF
CDR3 DNA: TGTGCCAGTAGTTTACGGACACCGACTGGTAACTATGGCTACACCTTC

D gene: NA
J gene: TRBJ1-1
V gene: TRBV7-9
clone size: NA
CDR3 protein: CASSAARDTEAFF
CDR3 DNA: TGTGCCAGCAGCGCAGCCCGGGACACTGAAGCTTTCTTT

D gene: NA
J gene: TRBJ1-5
V gene: TRBV19
clone size: NA
CDR3 protein: CASSQKFNQPQHF
CDR3 DNA: TGTGCCAGCTCACAGAAATTCAATCAGCCCCAGCATTTT

D gene: TRBD2
J gene: TRBJ2-1
V gene: TRBV10-3
clone size: NA
CDR3 protein: CAISESSGGGSYNEQFF
CDR3 DNA: TGTGCCATCAGTGAGTCTAGCGGGGGGGGCTCCTACAATGAGCAGTTCTTC

D gene: TRBD2
J gene: TRBJ2-1
V gene: TRBV10-1
clone size: few
CDR3 protein: CASSPLAGINEQFF
CDR3 DNA: TGCGCCAGCAGCCCACTAGCGGGAATCAATGAGCAGTTCTTC

D gene: TRBD1
J gene: TRBJ1-5
V gene: TRBV5-4
clone size: NA
CDR3 protein: CASSPDRDQPQHF
CDR3 DNA: TGTGCCAGCAGCCCAGACAGGGATCAGCCCCAGCATTTT

D gene: TRBD1
J gene: TRBJ1-4
V gene: TRBV6-5
clone size: NA
CDR3 protein: CASSSRGIGEKLFF
CDR3 DNA: TGTGCCAGCAGTTCCAGGGGGATTGGAGAAAAACTGTTTTTT

D gene: NA
J gene: TRBJ2-7
V gene: TRBV5-1
clone size: NA
CDR3 protein: CASSSDTPSGRQYF
CDR3 DNA: TGCGCCAGCAGCTCGGACACACCCTCGGGCCGGCAGTACTTC

D gene: TRBD2
J gene: TRBJ2-3
V gene: TRBV29-1
clone size: NA
CDR3 protein: CSVLAGGTDTQYF
CDR3 DNA: TGCAGCGTTCTAGCGGGAGGGACAGATACGCAGTATTTT